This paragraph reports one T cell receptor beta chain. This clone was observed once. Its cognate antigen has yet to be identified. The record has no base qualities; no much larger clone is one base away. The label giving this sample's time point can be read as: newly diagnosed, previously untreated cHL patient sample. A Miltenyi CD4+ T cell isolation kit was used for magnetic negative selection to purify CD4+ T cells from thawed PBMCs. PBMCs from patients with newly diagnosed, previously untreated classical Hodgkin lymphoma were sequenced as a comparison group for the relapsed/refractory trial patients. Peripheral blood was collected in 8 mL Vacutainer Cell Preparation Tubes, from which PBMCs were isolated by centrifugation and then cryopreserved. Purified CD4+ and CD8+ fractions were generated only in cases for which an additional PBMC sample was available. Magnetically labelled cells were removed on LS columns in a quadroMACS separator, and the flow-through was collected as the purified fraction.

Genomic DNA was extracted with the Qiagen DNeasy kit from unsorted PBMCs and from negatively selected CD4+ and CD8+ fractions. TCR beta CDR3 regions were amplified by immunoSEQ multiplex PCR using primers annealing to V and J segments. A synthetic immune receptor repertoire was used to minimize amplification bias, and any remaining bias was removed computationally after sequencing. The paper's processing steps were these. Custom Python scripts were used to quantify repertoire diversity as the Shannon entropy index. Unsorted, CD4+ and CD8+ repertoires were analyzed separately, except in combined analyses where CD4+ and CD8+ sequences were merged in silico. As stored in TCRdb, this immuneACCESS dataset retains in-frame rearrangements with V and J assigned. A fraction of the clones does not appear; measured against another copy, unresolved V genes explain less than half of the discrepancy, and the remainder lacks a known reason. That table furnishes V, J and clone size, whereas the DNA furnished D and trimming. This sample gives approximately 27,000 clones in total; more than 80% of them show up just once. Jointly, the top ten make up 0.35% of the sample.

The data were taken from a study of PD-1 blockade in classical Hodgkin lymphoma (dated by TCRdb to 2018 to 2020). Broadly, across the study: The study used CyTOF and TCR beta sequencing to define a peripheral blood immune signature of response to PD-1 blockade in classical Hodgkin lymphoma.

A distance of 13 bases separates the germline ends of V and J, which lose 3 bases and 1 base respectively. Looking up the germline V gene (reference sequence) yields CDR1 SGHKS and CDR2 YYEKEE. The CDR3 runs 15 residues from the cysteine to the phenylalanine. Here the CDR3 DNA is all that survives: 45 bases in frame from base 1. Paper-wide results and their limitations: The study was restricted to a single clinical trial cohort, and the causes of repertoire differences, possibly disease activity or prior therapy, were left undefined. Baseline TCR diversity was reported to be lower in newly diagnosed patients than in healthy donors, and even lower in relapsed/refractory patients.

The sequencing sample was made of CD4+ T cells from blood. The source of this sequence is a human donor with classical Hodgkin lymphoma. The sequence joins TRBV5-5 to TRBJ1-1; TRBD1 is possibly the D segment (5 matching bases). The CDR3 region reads CASSSRTIENTEAFF. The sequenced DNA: TGTGCCAGCAGCTCCCGGACAATTGAGAACACTGAAGCTTTCTTT.